The 23 T cell receptor beta chains below were found in one sample sequenced in a study of T cell repertoires in cytomegalovirus infection. TCRdb recomputed calls from the reads with MiXCR, one row per CDR3 protein. This table holds about 890,000 distinct CDR3 sequences, less than 35% found once. Their antigens are not known. The source material was cultured CD8+ T cells from PBMCs, sampled from culture after CMV antigen stimulation. These receptors were obtained from a human donor in good health (CMV status not recorded). Some clones in this sample may be carry-over from other donors' samples.

This clonotype was recorded many times. DNA of the CDR3: TGTGCCAGCAGCTCTAGACACCAAAATAACTACGAGCAGTACTTC. Translation gives CASSSRHQNNYEQYF. V and J are TRBV7-8 and TRBJ2-7; D uncertain. Per the germline V gene, CDR1 is SGHVS and CDR2 is FQNEAQ. There are 15 residues in the CDR3. V lost 4 bases to trimming and J lost 3 bases, with 16 bases between them.

This clonotype turned up a few times. The CDR3 spells CASSPTGNEQYV. The CDR3 nucleotides read TGTGCCAGCAGCCCCACAGGGAACGAGCAGTACGTC. The chain links TRBV6-2 or TRBV6-3 to TRBJ2-7; D possibly corresponds to TRBD1 (6 bases). The CDR3 is 12 amino acids. Germline loops: CDR1 MNHEY, CDR2 SVGEGT. V was pared by 6 bases and J by 5 bases, with 11 bases between.

This clonotype was recorded a few times. This chain uses TRBV27 with TRBJ2-2; 7 bases align to TRBD2. Per germline, CDR1 MNHEY and CDR2 SMNVEV (reference sequence). The CDR3 is 16 residues long. Trimming took 7 bases from V and 4 from J; bases not matched to a gene: 12. CDR3 amino acids: CASTPSAGTITGELFF. The CDR3 DNA sequence: TGTGCCAGCACGCCTTCAGCGGGGACCATCACCGGGGAGCTGTTTTTT.

The chain couples TRBV6-2 or TRBV6-3 to TRBJ2-5; 8 nucleotides line up with TRBD2. The CDR3 length is 18 residues. CDR1 and CDR2 from the germline V gene are MNHEY and SVGEGT. The junction had 15 bases not matched to a gene; V was cut back by 1 base and J by 5 bases. The CDR3 nucleotides read TGTGCCAGCAGTTACTTGGCTAGCGGGCCACCTACTCGCGAGACCCAGTACTTC. Translation gives CASSYLASGPPTRETQYF.

This clonotype was picked up a small number of times. The V call is TRBV7-8, the J call TRBJ1-1; D remains ambiguous. Trimming stripped 4 bases from V and 5 bases from J, with 11 bases between. CDR3 length: 13 amino acids. CDR1 is SGHVS and CDR2 is FQNEAQ in the germline V gene. In nucleotides, the CDR3 is TGTGCCAGCAGCTCGGACGTTCGGACTGAAGCTTTCTTT. Protein product: CASSSDVRTEAFF.

The chain is built from TRBV12-3 or TRBV12-4 and TRBJ1-2; D perhaps matches TRBD1 (5 bases). V gave up 5 bases and J gave up 10 bases, with 17 bases separating them. The CDR3 contains 13 residues. The CDR3: CASSPGTASTYTF. The CDR3 nucleotides read TGTGCCAGCAGTCCCGGGACGGCCAGTACCTACACCTTC.

The table lists this clonotype with many counts. The V gene is TRBV12-3 or TRBV12-4, the J gene TRBJ1-2; 12 bases agree with TRBD1. The CDR3 totals 13 residues. The J segment lost 5 bases and the V segment lost 8 bases, leaving 3 bases of the junction unmatched. CDR3 coding DNA: TGTGCCAGCGAGGGACAGGGGGCTTATGGCTACACCTTC. Translated: CASEGQGAYGYTF.

V and J are TRBV4-2 and TRBJ1-1; 8 nucleotides line up with TRBD1. The CDR3 is 18 amino acids. Losses at the gene ends were 1 base for V and 2 bases for J; bases not matched to a gene: 12. CDR1 and CDR2 (germline): LGHNA, YNFKEQ. In nucleotides, the CDR3 is TGTGCCAGCAGCCAAGCCCCAGGGGGCGGAATTATAAACACTGAAGCTTTCTTT. Amino acids: CASSQAPGGGIINTEAFF.

The CDR3 DNA reads TGTGCCAGTACCTCCCGGGGCCAGGGAAGTTACACTGAAGCTTTCTTT. It encodes CASTSRGQGSYTEAFF. V and J are TRBV19 and TRBJ1-1; TRBD1 is a possible D gene (5 bases). This CDR3 has 16 residues. The V end was cut by 7 bases, the J end by 3 bases, with 21 bases between. Germline-derived CDR1 and CDR2 are LNHDA and SQIVND (reference sequence). Full variable domain (remainder filled in from reference TRBV19 and TRBJ1-1): DGGITQSPKYLFRKEGQNVTLSCEQNLNHDAMYWYRQDPGQGLRLIYYSQIVNDFQKGDIAEGYSVSREKKESFPLTVTSAQKNPTAFYLCASTSRGQGSYTEAFFGQGTRLTVV.

This clonotype was picked up many times. As DNA, the CDR3 is TGTGCCAGCAGCTTAGGGACTATAGCCTACGAGCAGTACTTC. It translates to CASSLGTIAYEQYF. This rearrangement joins TRBV7-2 to TRBJ2-7; maybe TRBD2 (6 bases). Germline assignment: CDR1 SGHTA and CDR2 FQGNSA. The CDR3 has 14 residues. V was pared by 1 base and J by 2 bases, with 9 bases between.

The V call is TRBV19, the J call TRBJ2-3; D gene unclear. CDR3 length: 17 amino acids. CDR1 and CDR2 (germline): LNHDA, SQIVND (reference sequence). V lost 3 bases to trimming and J lost 0 bases, with 16 bases between them. The CDR3 is CASSIDWAVPSTDTQYF. In nucleotides, the CDR3 is TGTGCCAGTAGTATCGACTGGGCGGTTCCTAGCACAGATACGCAGTATTTT.

The V call is TRBV3-1, the J call TRBJ1-3, with D perhaps TRBD1 (5 bases). Deletions cut 3 bases from V and 3 bases from J, with 18 bases between. Germline V gene data show CDR1 as LGHDT and CDR2 as YNNKEL (reference sequence). The CDR3 consists of 17 residues. The CDR3 reads CASSQPRTGVYGNTIYF. For the CDR3, the DNA is TGTGCCAGCAGCCAGCCCCGTACAGGAGTTTATGGAAACACCATATATTTT.

There are a few counts of this clonotype. This chain joins TRBV6-2 or TRBV6-3 and TRBJ2-3; D remains ambiguous. CDR1 and CDR2 (germline): MNHEY, SVGEGT. The CDR3 runs to 17 residues. V dropped 0 bases and J dropped 2 bases, with 15 bases sitting between them. The CDR3 nucleotides read TGTGCCAGCAGTTACTCGTCAGATGGTAGGACCACAGATACGCAGTATTTT. This translates into CASSYSSDGRTTDTQYF.

V usage is TRBV7-8 and J usage is TRBJ1-1, with a possible D match to TRBD1 (6 bases). CDR1 and CDR2 from the germline V gene are SGHVS and FQNEAQ. V was cut by 3 bases and J by 1 base, with 15 bases left in between. The CDR3 loop spans 16 amino acids. CDR3 bases: TGTGCCAGCAGCTTTGGATGGGGGCTTGGGAACACTGAAGCTTTCTTT. This sequence encodes CASSFGWGLGNTEAFF.

A few counts support this clonotype. V is TRBV20-1 and J is TRBJ1-1; D unclear. This CDR3 has 12 amino acids. V lost 2 bases and J lost 1, with 5 bases in between. CDR1 and CDR2 from the germline V gene are DFQATT and SNEGSKA (reference sequence). CDR3 nucleotides: TGCAGTGCTAGACGGCAGAACACTGAAGCTTTCTTT. Translated: CSARRQNTEAFF.

This clonotype turned up a few times. This rearrangement joins TRBV7-9 to TRBJ1-1; D ambiguous. The V end was cut by 4 bases, the J end by 1 base, with 16 bases between. The CDR3 sequence is 16 residues long. CDR1 SEHNR and CDR2 FQNEAQ come from the germline V gene (reference sequence). The CDR3 DNA sequence: TGTGCCAGCAGCTCGACCCAGACCATTAAGAACACTGAAGCTTTCTTT. This codes for CASSSTQTIKNTEAFF.

The chain couples TRBV6-2 or TRBV6-3 to TRBJ1-2, with D perhaps TRBD1 (5 bases). Germline V gene sequence: CDR1 MNHEY, CDR2 SVGEGT. CDR3 length equals 17 residues. Trimming cost V 2 bases and J 3 bases, with 19 bases left between them. For the CDR3, the DNA is TGTGCCAGCAGTTACACCGTCCCAGGGCCGGGAGACTATGGCTACACCTTC. It encodes CASSYTVPGPGDYGYTF.

This rearrangement joins TRBV27 to TRBJ2-1, with unresolved D. The germline V gene encodes CDR1 MNHEY and CDR2 SMNVEV (reference sequence). This CDR3 region has 11 residues. Deletions cut 10 bases from V and 4 bases from J, with 8 bases between. CDR3 residues: CATNRYNEQFF. CDR3 in DNA: TGTGCCACCAACAGATACAATGAGCAGTTCTTC.

CDR3 amino acids: CASTPIVGVAYEQYV. CDR3 nucleotides: TGTGCCAGCACCCCGATAGTGGGAGTTGCCTACGAGCAGTACGTC. The chain carries TRBV7-3 and TRBJ2-7; D is perhaps TRBD2 (5 bases). The CDR3 is 15 amino acids. Trimming took 7 bases from V and 2 from J, leaving 18 bases between them. In germline, CDR1 is SGHTA, CDR2 FQGTGA.

This clonotype was seen a few times. The chain joins TRBV7-6 to TRBJ2-1, with 9 bases identical to TRBD1. The CDR3 has 16 residues. Germline V gene lookup returns CDR1 SGHVS and CDR2 FNYEAQ. V lost 5 bases to trimming and J lost 3 bases; unmatched junction nucleotides: 8. DNA of the CDR3: TGTGCCAGCAGCCCTACCGGGACAGGGCTCTACAATGAGCAGTTCTTC. It yields the protein CASSPTGTGLYNEQFF.

Points on this clonotype: The junction departs from germline at one end; a sequencing error may be responsible. This chain uses TRBV7-9 with TRBJ1-1; perhaps TRBD1 as D (5 bases). This CDR3 contains 15 residues. Germline V lookup: CDR1 SEHNR, CDR2 FQNEAQ (reference sequence). Here the CDR3 reads CANSLAGAEGAEAFF. As DNA, the CDR3 is TGTGCCAACAGCTTAGCGGGAGCAGAAGGGGCTGAAGCTTTCTTT.

This clonotype was seen at least ten times. At one end the junction does not follow the germline gene, possibly because of a read error. This chain connects TRBV28 to TRBJ1-1, with unresolved D. CDR3 length: 13 amino acids. CDR1 MDHEN and CDR2 SYDVKM come from the germline V gene. The CDR3 nucleotides are TGTGCCAGCAGCTTATTTGGGAACACTGAAGCTTTCTTT. It codes for CASSLFGNTEAFF. Filled out from reference TRBV28 and TRBJ1-1, the complete variable domain reads DVKVTQSSRYLVKRTGEKVFLECVQDMDHENMFWYRQDPGLGLRLIYFSYDVKMKEKGDIPEGYSVSREKKERFSLILESASTNQTSMYLCASSLFGNTEAFFGQGTRLTVV.

There are many counts of this clonotype. The gene calls are TRBV7-8 and TRBJ2-1; TRBD1 might be the D (7 bases). Trimming removed 6 bases at V and 6 bases at J, with 18 bases between. From germline, CDR1 is SGHVS and CDR2 FQNEAQ. This CDR3 spans 15 amino acids. The CDR3 here is CASRPRQGGRNEQFF. The CDR3 bases are TGTGCCAGCAGACCAAGACAGGGAGGTCGCAATGAGCAGTTCTTC.